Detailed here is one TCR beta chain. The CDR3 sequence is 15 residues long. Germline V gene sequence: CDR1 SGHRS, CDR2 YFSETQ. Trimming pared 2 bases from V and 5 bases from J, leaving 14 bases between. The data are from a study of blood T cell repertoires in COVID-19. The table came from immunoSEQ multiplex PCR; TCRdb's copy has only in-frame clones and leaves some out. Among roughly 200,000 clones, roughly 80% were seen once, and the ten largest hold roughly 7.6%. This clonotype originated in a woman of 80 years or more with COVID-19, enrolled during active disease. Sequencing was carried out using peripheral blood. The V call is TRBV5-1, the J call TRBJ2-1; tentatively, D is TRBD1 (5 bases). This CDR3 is CASSFFDSSNNEQFF. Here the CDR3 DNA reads TGCGCCAGCAGCTTTTTTGACAGCTCAAACAATGAGCAGTTCTTC. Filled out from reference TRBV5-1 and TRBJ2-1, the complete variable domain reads KAGVTQTPRYLIKTRGQQVTLSCSPISGHRSVSWYQQTPGQGLQFLFEYFSETQRNKGNFPGRFSGRQFSNSRSEMNVSTLELGDSALYLCASSFFDSSNNEQFFGPGTRLTVL.